A single sample gave rise to the 10 T cell receptor beta chains below, sequenced in a study of blood T cell repertoires in COVID-19. Libraries were prepared by immunoSEQ multiplex PCR; TCRdb keeps only in-frame clonotypes and omits some of them. Found here are about 140,000 clones, roughly 88% of them singletons; the top ten hold about 10%. The sequencing input was peripheral blood. The receptors derive from a man in his fifties or sixties with active or convalescent COVID-19.

The chain has TRBV5-6 and TRBJ2-7; D call uncertain. This CDR3 spans 13 amino acids. CDR1 is SGHDT, CDR2 YYEEEE, per germline. Between the trimmed V and J ends, which lost 0 bases and 2 bases, there was a span of 6 bases. The CDR3 loop is CASSLAQAYEQYF. As DNA, the CDR3 is TGTGCCAGCAGCTTGGCCCAGGCCTACGAGCAGTACTTC.

The genes are TRBV7-6 and TRBJ1-1; 11 nucleotides line up with TRBD1. This CDR3 has 15 amino acids. V shed 1 base, J shed 4 bases, and the junction held 2 bases outside the gene matches. Germline V gene lookup returns CDR1 SGHVS and CDR2 FNYEAQ. CDR3 nucleotide sequence: TGTGCCAGCAGCTTAGGGGGACAGGGGGGCACTGAAGCTTTCTTT. It specifies CASSLGGQGGTEAFF.

This chain links TRBV19 with TRBJ2-2, with 7 bases lining up with TRBD1. The CDR3 contains 13 residues. Losses at the gene ends were 10 bases for V and 0 bases for J; bases not matched to a gene: 2. Germline CDR1 reads LNHDA; CDR2 reads SQIVND (reference sequence). As DNA, the CDR3 is TGTGCCACGGGACAGCCGAACACCGGGGAGCTGTTTTTT. Translating it yields CATGQPNTGELFF.

The chain uses TRBV19 and TRBJ1-3, with D possibly matching TRBD1 (6 bases). Germline loops: CDR1 LNHDA, CDR2 SQIVND (reference sequence). This CDR3 is 16 amino acids long. V lost 8 bases to trimming and J lost 2 bases, with 19 bases between them. The CDR3 DNA reads TGTGCCAGTTTAGCAAGGGGCCGGGACACTGGAAACACCATATATTTT. Translated, it gives CASLARGRDTGNTIYF.

The chain carries TRBV12-3 or TRBV12-4 and TRBJ2-4; the D gene is possibly TRBD1 (6 bases). CDR3 length: 12 amino acids. Between the trimmed V and J ends, which lost 10 bases and 1 base, there was a span of 8 bases. For the CDR3, the DNA is TGTGCCACCCAGGGGGCCAAAAACATTCAGTACTTC. Its protein product is CATQGAKNIQYF.

The rearrangement uses TRBV11-2 and TRBJ2-7, with 13 bases lining up with TRBD2. The V gene end was trimmed by 2 bases and the J gene end by 4 bases; junction bases not matched to a gene: 8. This CDR3 has 17 amino acids. Germline-derived CDR1 and CDR2 are SGHAT and FQNNGV. CDR3: CASSLNPSGLAGYEQYF. The DNA for the CDR3 is TGTGCCAGCAGCTTAAACCCCTCGGGACTAGCGGGATACGAGCAGTACTTC.

The rearrangement joins TRBV4-1 to TRBJ2-1; 7 bases agree with TRBD1. V trimming: 1 base; J trimming: 0 bases; junction bases outside the gene matches: 3. The CDR3 is 16 amino acids. Germline V CDR1 and CDR2: MGHRA, YSYEKL. The CDR3: CASSQGRGSSYNEQFF. CDR3 bases: TGCGCCAGCAGCCAAGGCAGGGGGAGCTCCTACAATGAGCAGTTCTTC.

The V call is TRBV5-5, the J call TRBJ2-3, with a possible D match to TRBD2 (6 bases). Trimming stripped 0 bases from V and 2 bases from J, with 13 bases between. The germline gives CDR1 SGHKS, CDR2 YYEKEE (reference sequence). The CDR3 runs 16 residues. The CDR3, as DNA: TGTGCCAGCAGCTTGGCCATAGCGGAACCCACAGATACGCAGTATTTT. Translating it yields CASSLAIAEPTDTQYF.

This clone appeared a single time. V usage is TRBV10-3 and J usage is TRBJ1-6; D remains unclear. CDR3 length: 14 residues. Trimming cost V 8 bases and J 0 bases, with 8 bases left between them. Germline CDR1 reads ENHRY; CDR2 reads SYGVKD. CDR3 region: CAIGDSSYNSPLHF. The CDR3 coding sequence is TGTGCCATCGGAGATAGCTCCTATAATTCACCCCTCCACTTT.

This chain connects TRBV5-1 to TRBJ1-2; maybe TRBD1 (5 bases). The CDR3 totals 14 residues. Trimming left V 1 base short and J 1 base short, with 8 bases between. CDR1 is SGHRS, CDR2 YFSETQ, per germline. CDR3 amino acids: CASSLIDSNYGYTF. The CDR3 nucleotides are TGCGCCAGCAGCTTGATAGACAGTAACTATGGCTACACCTTC.